This T cell receptor beta chain was sequenced in a study of blood T cell repertoires in COVID-19. Study details: Samples taken during acute and convalescent COVID-19 were collected in the United States, Italy and Spain.

Per the original data handling: Estimation of nucleated cell counts relied on the amplification of reference gene primers. Repertoires were generated with immunoSEQ multiplex PCR, while TCRdb's copy carries only in-frame clones and drops some. The V and J calls and clone size come from that table; D and trimming were worked out from the DNA. This table has roughly 200,000 clones, 85% appearing once. CDR1 is ENHRY and CDR2 is SYGVKD in the germline V gene. V lost 8 bases to trimming and J lost 0 bases, with 3 bases between them. This CDR3 is built from 11 residues. Sequenced material: peripheral blood. The chain recombines TRBV10-3 with TRBJ2-3; no definite D call. The origin of this receptor is a woman aged 80 or over with acute or convalescent COVID-19. CDR3 amino acids: CAIGSTDTQYF. The CDR3 region has the DNA TGTGCCATCGGCAGCACAGATACGCAGTATTTT.